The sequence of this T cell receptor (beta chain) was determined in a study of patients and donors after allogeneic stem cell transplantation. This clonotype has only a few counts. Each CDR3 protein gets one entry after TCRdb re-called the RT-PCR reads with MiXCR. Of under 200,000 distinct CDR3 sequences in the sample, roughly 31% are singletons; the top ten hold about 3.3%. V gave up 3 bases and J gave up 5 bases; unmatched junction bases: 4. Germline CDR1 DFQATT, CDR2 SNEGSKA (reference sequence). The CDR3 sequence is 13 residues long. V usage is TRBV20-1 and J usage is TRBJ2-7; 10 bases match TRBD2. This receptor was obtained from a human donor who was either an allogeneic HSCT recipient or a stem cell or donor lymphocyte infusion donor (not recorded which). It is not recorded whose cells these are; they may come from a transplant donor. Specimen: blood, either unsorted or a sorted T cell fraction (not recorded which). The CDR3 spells CSARLAGANEQYF. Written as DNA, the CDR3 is TGCAGTGCTAGGCTAGCGGGAGCCAACGAGCAGTACTTC.